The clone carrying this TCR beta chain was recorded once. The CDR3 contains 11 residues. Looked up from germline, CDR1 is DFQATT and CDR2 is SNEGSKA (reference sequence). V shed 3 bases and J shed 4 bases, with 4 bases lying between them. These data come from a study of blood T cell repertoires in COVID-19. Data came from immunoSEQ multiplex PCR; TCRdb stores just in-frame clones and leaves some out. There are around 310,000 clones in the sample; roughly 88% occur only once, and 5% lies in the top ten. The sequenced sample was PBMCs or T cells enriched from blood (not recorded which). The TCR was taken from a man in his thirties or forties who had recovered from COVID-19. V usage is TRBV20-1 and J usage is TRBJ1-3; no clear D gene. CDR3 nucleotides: TGCAGTGCTAGCGTCGGAAACACCATATATTTT. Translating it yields CSASVGNTIYF.